These 29 T cell receptor beta chains came from one sample sequenced in a study of radiation and T cells in renal cell carcinoma. Profiling relied on immunoSEQ multiplex PCR, and the TCRdb table lists in-frame clones only, not all of them. The sample has 150,000 to 180,000 clones, about 87% seen once. Time point indicated: blood 2 weeks post-SBRT. The treatment is: 15 Gy SBRT to primary tumor, nephrectomy 4 weeks later. The sample here was blood, taken from a patient whose treatment included radiotherapy and nephrectomy. The receptors were gathered from a woman aged 45-59 years with renal cell carcinoma.

This clone was detected a few times. The J gene is TRBJ1-1, the V gene TRBV4-1, with D possibly matching TRBD1 (5 bases). Trimming shortened V by 5 bases and J by 4 bases, and 17 bases separated the two germline ends. This CDR3 spans 15 amino acids. Germline CDR1 and CDR2: MGHRA and YSYEKL. The CDR3 spells CASSSGRVRGTEAFF. The CDR3 DNA reads TGCGCCAGCAGCTCTGGCAGGGTGAGGGGCACTGAAGCTTTCTTT.

The genes are TRBV4-3 and TRBJ2-7; the D is unclear. V shed 1 base and J shed 2 bases, with 12 bases lying between them. Germline-derived CDR1 and CDR2 are LGHNA and YSLEER. The CDR3 has 15 amino acids. The DNA for the CDR3 is TGCGCCAGCAGCCAAGGACATTACGAACCCTACGAGCAGTACTTC. Translating it yields CASSQGHYEPYEQYF.

This rearrangement joins TRBV9 to TRBJ2-3, with 13 positions matching TRBD2. The CDR3 is made up of 16 amino acids. The germline gives CDR1 SGDLS, CDR2 YYNGEE. Germline trimming cut 4 bases from V and 3 bases from J; bases unmatched to any gene: 5. CDR3: CASSSGLAGSTDTQYF. The CDR3 DNA is TGTGCCAGCAGCTCGGGACTAGCGGGGTCGACAGATACGCAGTATTTT.

This sequence joins TRBV9 and TRBJ1-6, with no clear D. Germline V gene sequence: CDR1 SGDLS, CDR2 YYNGEE. V lost 1 base and J 10 bases, leaving 12 bases between the germline ends. The CDR3 totals 14 residues. The CDR3, as DNA: TGTGCCAGCAGCGTATCCGAGAGAAACTCACCCCTCCACTTT. It is translated as CASSVSERNSPLHF. The whole variable domain, filled in from reference TRBV9 and TRBJ1-6, reads DSGVTQTPKHLITATGQRVTLRCSPRSGDLSVYWYQQSLDQGLQFLIQYYNGEERAKGNILERFSAQQFPDLHSELNLSSLELGDSALYFCASSVSERNSPLHFGNGTRLTVT.

The chain has TRBV5-1 and TRBJ1-2, with D tentatively TRBD1 (5 bases). The V gene's germline CDR1 is SGHRS and CDR2 YFSETQ. V was shortened by 4 bases and J by 6 bases, with 19 bases between the two germline ends. The CDR3 is made up of 15 amino acids. CDR3 loop: CASSLTSGTTHGYTF. In DNA form, the CDR3 reads TGCGCCAGCAGCCTTACATCCGGGACCACCCATGGCTACACCTTC.

The CDR3 here is CASSSRDGSYEQYF. CDR3 nucleotide sequence: TGTGCCAGCAGCTCCCGGGACGGGTCCTACGAGCAGTACTTC. The V and J genes are TRBV7-6 and TRBJ2-7, with D perhaps given as TRBD1 or TRBD2 (5 bases each). In germline, CDR1 is SGHVS, CDR2 FNYEAQ. This CDR3 is built from 14 residues. V was cut by 4 bases and J by 1 base, with 11 bases left in between.

CDR3: CATSRARQGPYTGELFF. The CDR3 region has the DNA TGTGCCACCAGCAGGGCCCGACAGGGGCCGTACACCGGGGAGCTGTTTTTT. The chain has TRBV15 and TRBJ2-2, with TRBD1 identical over 8 bases. The trim removed 3 bases at V and 3 bases at J, leaving 9 bases unmatched. Germline assignment: CDR1 LNHNV and CDR2 YYDKDF (reference sequence). This CDR3 contains 17 residues.

The J gene is TRBJ1-3, the V gene TRBV11-2, with D uncertain. Per the germline V gene, CDR1 is SGHAT and CDR2 is FQNNGV. Trimming took 2 bases from V and 1 from J, leaving 12 bases between them. The CDR3 runs to 16 residues. The CDR3 protein is CASSLSDIHSGNTIYF. CDR3 in DNA: TGTGCCAGCAGCTTAAGTGACATCCATTCTGGAAACACCATATATTTT.

This chain uses TRBV2 with TRBJ2-5; no reliable D call. V lost 7 bases to trimming and J lost 2 bases, with 5 bases between them. There are 11 residues in the CDR3. The V gene's germline CDR1 is SNHLY and CDR2 FYNNEI. The CDR3: CASNWQETQYF. CDR3 coding DNA: TGTGCCAGCAACTGGCAAGAGACCCAGTACTTC.

The V and J genes are TRBV5-1 and TRBJ1-6; the D gene is possibly TRBD1 (5 bases). This CDR3 comprises 15 residues. V lost 0 bases and J 7 bases, leaving 11 bases between the germline ends. Per germline, CDR1 SGHRS and CDR2 YFSETQ. The CDR3 DNA follows: TGCGCCAGCAGCTTGGAGGCAGGGCGCAATTCACCCCTCCACTTT. It encodes CASSLEAGRNSPLHF.

This clone ranks as medium-sized. The rearrangement joins TRBV6-1 to TRBJ1-1; D remains unclear. V was cut by 7 bases and J by 3 bases, with 18 bases left in between. Germline CDR1 and CDR2: MNHNS and SASEGT. CDR3 size: 15 residues. This chain's CDR3 is CASKDHRETYTEAFF. The CDR3 coding sequence is TGTGCCAGCAAAGACCACCGAGAGACCTACACTGAAGCTTTCTTT.

This clone was observed once. The J gene is TRBJ1-1, the V gene TRBV4-2, with no clear D. V was cut by 1 base and J by 0 bases, with 15 bases left in between. This CDR3 is 17 amino acids long. From germline, CDR1 is LGHNA and CDR2 YNFKEQ. CDR3 in amino acids: CASSQGRLGTMNTEAFF. CDR3 coding DNA: TGTGCCAGCAGCCAAGGGAGGTTGGGAACTATGAACACTGAAGCTTTCTTT.

The CDR3 DNA reads TGCAGCGTTGAGCCTTACACCGGGGAGCTGTTTTTT. This gives the protein CSVEPYTGELFF. The chain combines TRBV29-1 with TRBJ2-2; D not certain. CDR1 is SQVTM, CDR2 ANQGSEA, per germline. This CDR3 comprises 12 residues. V shed 3 bases and J shed 3 bases, with 5 bases lying between them.

J is TRBJ1-2 and V is TRBV7-3, with 7 bases matching TRBD1. Germline V gene lookup returns CDR1 SGHTA and CDR2 FQGTGA. V lost 0 bases to trimming and J lost 4 bases; unmatched junction nucleotides: 8. The CDR3 consists of 16 residues. CDR3 bases: TGTGCCAGCAGCTTAACGGCCCAGGGGGGACTCTATGGCTACACCTTC. It encodes CASSLTAQGGLYGYTF.

The sample holds a few counts of this clone. V and J are TRBV6-5 and TRBJ1-1, with D unresolved. The CDR3 runs to 11 residues. The V end was cut by 2 bases, the J end by 10 bases, with 8 bases between. Germline CDR1 and CDR2: MNHEY and SVGAGI. The CDR3 nucleotides read TGTGCCAGCAGTTACGCGTCGAGAGCTTTCTTT. Translation gives CASSYASRAFF.

The chain uses TRBV9 and TRBJ2-3; possible D gene TRBD1, 5 bases. Trimming removed 4 bases from V and 1 base from J, with 13 bases in between. Germline V gene sequence: CDR1 SGDLS, CDR2 YYNGEE. The length of the CDR3 is 15 residues. CDR3 nucleotides: TGTGCCAGCAGCCCCAGCAGGGCCCGCACAGATACGCAGTATTTT. This codes for CASSPSRARTDTQYF.

This clone was recorded at least ten times. The chain couples TRBV4-1 to TRBJ2-5; unclear D gene. Per germline, CDR1 MGHRA and CDR2 YSYEKL. The CDR3 is made up of 13 amino acids. The V end lost 4 bases, the J end lost 5 bases, and 11 bases lay between the germline ends. The CDR3 spells CASSRLGAETQYF. The CDR3 DNA sequence: TGCGCCAGCAGCCGCTTAGGTGCGGAGACCCAGTACTTC.

J is TRBJ2-3 and V is TRBV5-4; 9 bases fit TRBD2. V dropped 0 bases and J dropped 0; count of bases not matched to a gene: 5. The CDR3 length is 17 residues. CDR1 is SGHNT, CDR2 YYREEE, per germline (reference sequence). The CDR3 reads CASSLDSGGPSTDTQYF. The CDR3 DNA sequence: TGTGCCAGCAGCTTGGATAGCGGGGGCCCCAGCACAGATACGCAGTATTTT.

The rearrangement joins TRBV9 to TRBJ1-4; no reliable D call. The ends were cut back, 3 bases at V and 4 bases at J, with 16 bases in the middle. The CDR3 spans 16 residues. The germline V gene has CDR1 SGDLS and CDR2 YYNGEE. CDR3 in DNA: TGTGCCAGCAGCGCCCTTCCATGGGTCCATAATGAAAAACTGTTTTTT. Translation: CASSALPWVHNEKLFF.

The CDR3 nucleotides are TGTGCCATCAGTGAGCCCAGATCACCCCTCCACTTT. The encoded protein is CAISEPRSPLHF. The chain has TRBV10-3 and TRBJ1-6; D gene uncertain. Germline-derived CDR1 and CDR2 are ENHRY and SYGVKD. The length of the CDR3 is 12 residues. With 2 bases removed from V and 10 bases from J, the gap between germline ends came to 6 bases.

The chain combines TRBV2 with TRBJ2-5, with D tentatively TRBD2 (6 bases). The CDR3 extends over 15 amino acids. Germline values: CDR1 SNHLY, CDR2 FYNNEI. V gave up 0 bases and J gave up 5 bases, with 13 bases separating them. CDR3 sequence reads: CASSEAGGEEETQYF. The CDR3 nucleotides read TGTGCCAGCAGTGAAGCGGGGGGAGAGGAGGAGACCCAGTACTTC.

The chain employs TRBV5-5 and TRBJ1-5; TRBD1 aligns across 7 bases. The trim removed 1 base at V and 5 bases at J, leaving 0 bases unmatched. The CDR3 consists of 13 residues. Per the germline V gene, CDR1 is SGHKS and CDR2 is YYEKEE (reference sequence). CDR3 region: CASSLQGDQPQHF. CDR3 DNA: TGTGCCAGCAGCTTGCAGGGGGATCAGCCCCAGCATTTT.

Worth noting for this clone: Germline and junction disagree at one end, which may indicate a read error. The DNA of the CDR3 is TGTGCCAGCAGCTTTTCAGGGCAAGATGTGGGGACTAGCGGGGCCGAGCGGAACTTC. It specifies CASSFSGQDVGTSGAERNF. The chain carries TRBV7-9 and TRBJ2-7, with TRBD2 matching over 13 bases. The CDR3 extends over 19 amino acids. Per the germline V gene, CDR1 is SEHNR and CDR2 is FQNEAQ (reference sequence). The whole variable domain, remainder taken from reference TRBV7-9 and TRBJ2-7, is DTGVSQNPRHKITKRGQNVTFRCDPISEHNRLYWYRQTLGQGPEFLTYFQNEAQLEKSRLLSDRFSAERPKGSFSTLEIQRTEQGDSAMYLCASSFSGQDVGTSGAERNFGPGTRLTVT.

The chain recombines TRBV7-2 with TRBJ1-1; D not certain. CDR1 SGHTA and CDR2 FQGNSA come from the germline V gene. Between the trimmed V and J ends, which lost 5 bases and 14 bases, there was a span of 21 bases. The CDR3 loop spans 13 amino acids. The CDR3 region is CASSLTPDGRLFF. For the CDR3, the DNA is TGTGCCAGCAGCCTAACTCCGGACGGGAGGTTGTTCTTT.

The chain is built from TRBV6-5 and TRBJ1-1; no clear D. Per the germline V gene, CDR1 is MNHEY and CDR2 is SVGAGI. V gave up 2 bases and J gave up 4 bases, with 8 bases separating them. This CDR3 is 13 amino acids long. The CDR3 protein is CASSYARATEAFF. Written as DNA, the CDR3 is TGTGCCAGCAGTTACGCCAGAGCCACTGAAGCTTTCTTT.

Comments on this clone: Other DNA sequences in this sample translate to the same CDR3. The V call is TRBV5-1, the J call TRBJ2-5, with D unclear. The V and J ends lost 0 bases and 5 bases respectively, with 5 bases between them. In germline, CDR1 is SGHRS, CDR2 YFSETQ. The CDR3 extends over 12 amino acids. As DNA, the CDR3 is TGCGCCAGCAGCTTGGTTGGGGAGACCCAGTACTTC. This encodes CASSLVGETQYF.

This sequence joins TRBV6-1 and TRBJ2-7; 8 positions match TRBD1. Germline V gene data show CDR1 as MNHNS and CDR2 as SASEGT. The trim removed 2 bases at V and 4 bases at J, leaving 7 bases unmatched. The CDR3 spans 15 residues. The CDR3 spells CASSEQGQGFYEQYF. In nucleotides, the CDR3 is TGTGCCAGCAGTGAACAAGGACAGGGATTTTACGAGCAGTACTTC.

The chain carries TRBV7-9 and TRBJ1-2; a weak D match, TRBD1 (5 bases). Germline values: CDR1 SEHNR, CDR2 FQNEAQ (reference sequence). The CDR3 totals 14 residues. V was pared by 5 bases and J by 9 bases, with 19 bases between. This CDR3 is CASSRDEPLKSYTF. In DNA form, the CDR3 reads TGTGCCAGCAGCAGGGACGAGCCGCTGAAAAGCTACACCTTC.

V is TRBV15 and J is TRBJ2-2; tentatively, D is TRBD1 (7 bases). There are 16 residues in the CDR3. The germline gives CDR1 LNHNV, CDR2 YYDKDF (reference sequence). The ends were cut back, 1 base at V and 3 bases at J, with 12 bases in the middle. CDR3 sequence: CATSRGTGGDTGELFF. The CDR3 bases are TGTGCCACCAGCAGAGGGACAGGAGGGGACACCGGGGAGCTGTTTTTT.